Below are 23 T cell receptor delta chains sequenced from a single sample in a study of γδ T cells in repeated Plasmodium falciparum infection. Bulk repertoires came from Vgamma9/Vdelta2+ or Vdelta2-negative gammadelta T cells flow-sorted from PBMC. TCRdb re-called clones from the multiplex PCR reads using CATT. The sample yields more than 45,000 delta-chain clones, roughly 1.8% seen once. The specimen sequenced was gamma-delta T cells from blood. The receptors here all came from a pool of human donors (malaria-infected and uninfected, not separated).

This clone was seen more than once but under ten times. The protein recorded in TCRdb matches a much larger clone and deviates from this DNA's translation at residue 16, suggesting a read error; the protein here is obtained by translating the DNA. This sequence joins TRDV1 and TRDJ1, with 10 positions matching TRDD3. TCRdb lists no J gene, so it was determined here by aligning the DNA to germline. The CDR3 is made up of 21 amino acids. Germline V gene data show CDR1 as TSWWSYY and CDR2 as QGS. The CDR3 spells CALRELGPTELLGDWRDKLIF. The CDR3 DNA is TGTGCTCTTAGGGAACTCGGTCCTACAGAGCTACTGGGGGATTGGCGCGATAAACTCATCTTT.

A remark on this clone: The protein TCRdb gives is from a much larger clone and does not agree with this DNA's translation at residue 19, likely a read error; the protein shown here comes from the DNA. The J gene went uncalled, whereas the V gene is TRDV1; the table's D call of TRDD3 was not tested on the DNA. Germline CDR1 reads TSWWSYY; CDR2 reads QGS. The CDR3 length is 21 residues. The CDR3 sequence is CALGELHPTPDGGYDPDKPIF. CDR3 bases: TGTGCTCTTGGGGAACTTCACCCTACCCCAGATGGGGGATACGACCCCGATAAACCCATCTTT.

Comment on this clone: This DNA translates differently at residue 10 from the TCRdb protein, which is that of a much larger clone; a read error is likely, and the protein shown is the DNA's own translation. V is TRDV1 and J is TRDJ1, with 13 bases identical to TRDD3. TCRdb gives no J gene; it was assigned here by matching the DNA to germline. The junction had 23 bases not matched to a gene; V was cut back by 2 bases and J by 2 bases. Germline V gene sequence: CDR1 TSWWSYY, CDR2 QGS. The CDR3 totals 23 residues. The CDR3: CALGEIGGTPSSYWGIRTDKLIF. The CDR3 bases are TGTGCTCTTGGGGAAATTGGGGGAACTCCCTCTTCATACTGGGGGATACGGACCGATAAACTCATCTTT.

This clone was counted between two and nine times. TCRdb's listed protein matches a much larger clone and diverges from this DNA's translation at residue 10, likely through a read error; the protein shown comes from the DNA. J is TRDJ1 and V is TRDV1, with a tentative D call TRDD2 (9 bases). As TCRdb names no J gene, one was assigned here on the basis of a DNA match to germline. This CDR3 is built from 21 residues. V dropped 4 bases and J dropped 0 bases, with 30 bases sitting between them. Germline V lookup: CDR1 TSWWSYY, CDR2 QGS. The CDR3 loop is CALGAAFLHPYWGFYTDKLIF. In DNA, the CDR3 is TGTGCTCTTGGGGCCGCCTTCCTACATCCTTACTGGGGGTTTTACACCGATAAACTCATCTTT.

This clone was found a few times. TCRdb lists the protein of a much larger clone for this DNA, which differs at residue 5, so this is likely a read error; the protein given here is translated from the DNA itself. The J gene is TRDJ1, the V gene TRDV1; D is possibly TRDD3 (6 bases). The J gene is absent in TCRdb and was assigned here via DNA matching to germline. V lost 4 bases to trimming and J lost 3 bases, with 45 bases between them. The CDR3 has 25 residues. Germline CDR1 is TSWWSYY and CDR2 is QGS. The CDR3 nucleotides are TGTGCTCTTGGGGGACTTAGATACACCACACTACCCCTCTTATCGCTGGGGATCGAGGCCGATAAACTCATCTTT. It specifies CALGGLRYTTLPLLSLGIEADKLIF.

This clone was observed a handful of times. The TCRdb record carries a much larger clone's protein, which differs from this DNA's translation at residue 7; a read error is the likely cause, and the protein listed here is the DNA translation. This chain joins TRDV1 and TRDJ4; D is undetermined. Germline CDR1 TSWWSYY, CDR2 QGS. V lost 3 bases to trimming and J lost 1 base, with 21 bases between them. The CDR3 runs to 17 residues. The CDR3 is CALGDQPFSGARRPLIF. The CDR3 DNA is TGTGCTCTTGGGGATCAGCCTTTTTCGGGAGCGCGCAGACCCCTGATCTTT.

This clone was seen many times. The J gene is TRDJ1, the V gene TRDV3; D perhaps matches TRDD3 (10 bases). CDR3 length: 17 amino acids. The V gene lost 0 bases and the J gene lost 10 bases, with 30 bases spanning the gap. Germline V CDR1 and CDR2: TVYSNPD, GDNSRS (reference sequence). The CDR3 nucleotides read TGTGCCTTTAGTCCCCTTCCTACGTCGAATGGGGGATACCCACTCATCTTT. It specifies CAFSPLPTSNGGYPLIF.

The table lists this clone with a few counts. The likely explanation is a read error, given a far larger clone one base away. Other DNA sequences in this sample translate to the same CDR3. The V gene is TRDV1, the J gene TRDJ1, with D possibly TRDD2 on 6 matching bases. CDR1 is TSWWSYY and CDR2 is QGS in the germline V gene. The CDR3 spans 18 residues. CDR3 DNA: TGTGCTCTTGGGGCCCAGGGGGCCTTCCCCTCCCCTTCTGGAGAACTCATCTTC. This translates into CALGAQGAFPSPSGELIF.

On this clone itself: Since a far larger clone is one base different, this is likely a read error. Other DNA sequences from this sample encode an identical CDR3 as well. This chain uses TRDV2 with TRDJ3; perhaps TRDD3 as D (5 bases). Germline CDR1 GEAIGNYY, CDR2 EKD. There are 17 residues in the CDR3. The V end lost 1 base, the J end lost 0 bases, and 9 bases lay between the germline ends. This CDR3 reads CACDTGGYSWDTRQMFF. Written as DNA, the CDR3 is TGTGCCTGTGACACTGGAGGATACTCCTGGGACACCCGACAGATGTTTTTC.

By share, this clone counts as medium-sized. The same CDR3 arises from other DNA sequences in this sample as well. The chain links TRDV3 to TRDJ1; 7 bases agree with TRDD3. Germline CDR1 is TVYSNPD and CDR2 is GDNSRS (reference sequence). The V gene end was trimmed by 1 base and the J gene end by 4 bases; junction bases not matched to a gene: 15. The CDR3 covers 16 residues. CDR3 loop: CAFKRAYGGMNDKLIF. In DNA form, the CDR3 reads TGTGCCTTTAAACGGGCTTACGGGGGGATGAACGATAAACTCATCTTT.

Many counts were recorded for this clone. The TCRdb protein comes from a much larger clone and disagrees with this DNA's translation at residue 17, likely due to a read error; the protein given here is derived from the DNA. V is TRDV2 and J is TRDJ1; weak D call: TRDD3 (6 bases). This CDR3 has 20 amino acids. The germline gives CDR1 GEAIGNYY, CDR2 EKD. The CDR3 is CACDTGSGPPRGRYTDRLIF. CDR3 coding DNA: TGTGCCTGTGACACCGGTTCCGGACCTCCGAGGGGGAGGTACACCGATAGACTCATCTTT.

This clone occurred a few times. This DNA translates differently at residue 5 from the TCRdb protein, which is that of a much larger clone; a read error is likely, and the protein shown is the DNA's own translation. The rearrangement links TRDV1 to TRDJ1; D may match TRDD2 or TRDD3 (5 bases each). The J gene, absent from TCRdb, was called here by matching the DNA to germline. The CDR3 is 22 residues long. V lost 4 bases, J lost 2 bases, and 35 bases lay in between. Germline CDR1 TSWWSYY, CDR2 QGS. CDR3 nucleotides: TGTGCTCTTGGGGGAAGTCTACTTGACCTACTCCATGGGGACGTGGGAACCGATAAACTCATCTTT. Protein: CALGGSLLDLLHGDVGTDKLIF.

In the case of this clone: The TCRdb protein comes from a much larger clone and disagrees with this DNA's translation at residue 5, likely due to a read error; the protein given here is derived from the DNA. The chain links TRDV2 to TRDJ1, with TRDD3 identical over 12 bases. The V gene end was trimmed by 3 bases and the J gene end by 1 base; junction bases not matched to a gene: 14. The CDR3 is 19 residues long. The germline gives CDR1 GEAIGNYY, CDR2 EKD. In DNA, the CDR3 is TGTGCCTGTGACTCCCTGCCTCCTGGGGGATACGGAAGCACCGATAAACTCATCTTT. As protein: CACDSLPPGGYGSTDKLIF.

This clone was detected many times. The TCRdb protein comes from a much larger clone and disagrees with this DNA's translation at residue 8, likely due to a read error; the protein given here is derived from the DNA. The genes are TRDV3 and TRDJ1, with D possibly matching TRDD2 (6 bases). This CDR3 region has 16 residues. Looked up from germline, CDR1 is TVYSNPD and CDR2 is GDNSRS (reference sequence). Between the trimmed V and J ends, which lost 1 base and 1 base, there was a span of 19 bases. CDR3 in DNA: TGTGCCTTTACCTTCCCTTGGGTGATACCCACCGATAAACTCATCTTT. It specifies CAFTFPWVIPTDKLIF.

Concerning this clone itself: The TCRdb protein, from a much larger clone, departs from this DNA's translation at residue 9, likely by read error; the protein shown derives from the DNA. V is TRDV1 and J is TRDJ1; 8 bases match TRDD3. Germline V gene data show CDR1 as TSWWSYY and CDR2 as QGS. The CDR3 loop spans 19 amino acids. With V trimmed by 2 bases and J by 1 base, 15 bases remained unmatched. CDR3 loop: CALGERITMGIPPTDKLIF. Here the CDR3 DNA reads TGTGCTCTTGGGGAAAGGATCACTATGGGGATACCGCCCACCGATAAACTCATCTTT.

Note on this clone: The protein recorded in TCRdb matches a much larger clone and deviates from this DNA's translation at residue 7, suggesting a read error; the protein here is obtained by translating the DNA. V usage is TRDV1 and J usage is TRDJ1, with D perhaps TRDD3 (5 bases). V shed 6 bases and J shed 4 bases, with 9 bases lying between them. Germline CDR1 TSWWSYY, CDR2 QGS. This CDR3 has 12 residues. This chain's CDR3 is CALGWGLDKLIF. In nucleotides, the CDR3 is TGTGCTCTTGGATGGGGTCTCGATAAACTCATCTTT.

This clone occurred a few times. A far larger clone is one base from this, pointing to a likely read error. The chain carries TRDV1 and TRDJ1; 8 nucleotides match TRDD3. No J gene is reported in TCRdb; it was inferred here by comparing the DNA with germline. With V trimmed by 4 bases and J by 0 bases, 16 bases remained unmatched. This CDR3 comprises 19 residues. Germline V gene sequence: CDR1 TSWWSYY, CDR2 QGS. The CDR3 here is CALGVLTGGRPDYTDKLIF. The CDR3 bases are TGTGCTCTTGGGGTACTAACTGGGGGGCGGCCCGATTACACCGATAAACTCATCTTT.

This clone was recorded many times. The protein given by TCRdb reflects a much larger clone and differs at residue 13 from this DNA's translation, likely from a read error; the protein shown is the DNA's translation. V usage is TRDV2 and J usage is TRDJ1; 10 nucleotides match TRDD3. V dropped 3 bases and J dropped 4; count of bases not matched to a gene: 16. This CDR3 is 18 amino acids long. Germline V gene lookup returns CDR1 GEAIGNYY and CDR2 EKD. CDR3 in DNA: TGTGCCTGTGACCATTCTTCACTGGGGGATCCGTACATCGATAAACTCATCTTT. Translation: CACDHSSLGDPYIDKLIF.

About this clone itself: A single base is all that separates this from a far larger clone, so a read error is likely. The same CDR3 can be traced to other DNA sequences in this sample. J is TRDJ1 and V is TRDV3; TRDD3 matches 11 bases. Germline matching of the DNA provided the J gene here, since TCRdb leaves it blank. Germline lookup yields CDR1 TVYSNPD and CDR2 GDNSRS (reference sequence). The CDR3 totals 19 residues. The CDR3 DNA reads TGTGCTTTCCAGTGGCCTCCTAATCTACTGGGGGATAGCAGAAATAAACTCATCTTT. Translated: CAFQWPPNLLGDSRNKLIF.

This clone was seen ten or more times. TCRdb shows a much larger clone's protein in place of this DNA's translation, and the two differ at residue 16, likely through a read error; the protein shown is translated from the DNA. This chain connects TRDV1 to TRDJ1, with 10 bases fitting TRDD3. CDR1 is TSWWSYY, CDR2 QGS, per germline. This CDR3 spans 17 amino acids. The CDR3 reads CALGEGVGGYDRDKLTF. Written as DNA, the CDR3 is TGTGCTCTTGGGGAAGGAGTAGGGGGATACGATAGAGATAAACTCACCTTT.

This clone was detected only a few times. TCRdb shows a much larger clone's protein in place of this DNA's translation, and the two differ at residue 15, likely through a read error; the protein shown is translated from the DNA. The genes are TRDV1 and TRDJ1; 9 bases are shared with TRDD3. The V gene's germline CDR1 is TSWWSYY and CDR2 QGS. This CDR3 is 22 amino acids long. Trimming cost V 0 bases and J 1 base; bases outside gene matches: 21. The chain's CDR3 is CALGELKASLAGGFSCTDKLIF. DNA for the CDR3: TGTGCTCTTGGGGAACTAAAGGCCTCCTTGGCTGGGGGATTCTCCTGCACCGATAAACTCATCTTT.

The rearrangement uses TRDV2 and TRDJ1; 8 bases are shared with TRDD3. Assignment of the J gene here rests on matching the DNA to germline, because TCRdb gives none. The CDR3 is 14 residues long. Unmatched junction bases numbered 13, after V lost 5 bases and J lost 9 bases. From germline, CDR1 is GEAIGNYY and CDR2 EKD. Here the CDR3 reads CACVLRDTVYELIF. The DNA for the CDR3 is TGTGCCTGTGTCCTCCGGGATACGGTTTATGAACTCATCTTT.

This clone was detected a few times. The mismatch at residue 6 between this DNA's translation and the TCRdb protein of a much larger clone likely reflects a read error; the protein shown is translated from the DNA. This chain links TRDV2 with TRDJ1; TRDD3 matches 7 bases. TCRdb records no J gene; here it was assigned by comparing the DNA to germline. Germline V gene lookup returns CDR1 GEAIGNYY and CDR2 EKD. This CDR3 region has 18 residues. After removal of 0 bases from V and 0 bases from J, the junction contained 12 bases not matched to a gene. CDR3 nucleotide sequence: TGTGCCTGTGACACCAAACTCTTTCCCCTGGGGGACACCGATAAACTCATCTTT. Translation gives CACDTKLFPLGDTDKLIF.